A single sample gave rise to the 10 T cell receptor beta chains below, sequenced in a study of blood T cell repertoires in COVID-19. The protocol was immunoSEQ multiplex PCR, while the TCRdb copy is restricted to in-frame clones and leaves out a portion. This table holds 60,000 to 95,000 clones, roughly nine tenths found once. Specimen: peripheral blood. Source of these receptors: an elderly woman with active or convalescent COVID-19.

The CDR3 DNA reads TGTGCCAGCAGTTCGCAGGGTCGGACAGGGACTTTCTTT. Its translation is CASSSQGRTGTFF. This chain connects TRBV27 to TRBJ1-1, with 8 nucleotides matching TRBD1. Looked up from germline, CDR1 is MNHEY and CDR2 is SMNVEV (reference sequence). The CDR3 contains 13 residues. Germline trimming cut 4 bases from V and 12 bases from J; bases unmatched to any gene: 10.

J is TRBJ1-2 and V is TRBV4-1; 8 bases are a match to TRBD1. Per the germline V gene, CDR1 is MGHRA and CDR2 is YSYEKL. V lost 0 bases, J lost 8 bases, and 14 bases stayed unmatched. The CDR3 totals 17 residues. The CDR3 region has the DNA TGCGCCAGCAGCCAAGAGGAACAGGGGGGCCCCTCTAGGGGCTACACCTTC. It yields the protein CASSQEEQGGPSRGYTF.

This clone was picked up one time. The genes are TRBV6-5 and TRBJ1-5, with D uncertain. The germline V and J ends were trimmed by 0 bases and 4 bases, with 10 bases remaining between them. CDR3 length: 15 amino acids. Germline values: CDR1 MNHEY, CDR2 SVGAGI. CDR3 amino acids: CASSYSAGGNQPQHF. DNA for the CDR3: TGTGCCAGCAGTTACTCCGCGGGTGGTAATCAGCCCCAGCATTTT.

This clone was detected only once. This chain connects TRBV6-2 or TRBV6-3 to TRBJ1-2; no definite D call. This CDR3 contains 14 residues. Trimming took 6 bases from V and 6 from J, leaving 17 bases between them. Germline CDR1 reads MNHEY; CDR2 reads SVGEGT. Here the CDR3 reads CASSQDTPVDGYTF. In DNA, the CDR3 is TGTGCCAGCAGCCAAGACACCCCAGTTGATGGCTACACCTTC.

CDR3 sequence reads: CASSRQNQETQYF. The CDR3, as DNA: TGTGCCAGCAGTCGACAAAACCAAGAGACCCAGTACTTC. This rearrangement joins TRBV12-3 or TRBV12-4 to TRBJ2-5; D is uncertain. The CDR3 spans 13 residues. The V end lost 5 bases, the J end lost 0 bases, and 7 bases lay between the germline ends.

The chain is built from TRBV6-9 and TRBJ2-7, with 8 nucleotides matching TRBD2. CDR1 is MNHGY, CDR2 SVAAGI, per germline. J lost 5 bases, V lost 0 bases, and 12 bases had no gene match. This CDR3 region has 17 residues. The CDR3 region is CASSYSRGKRGSHEQYF. As DNA, the CDR3 is TGTGCCAGCAGTTATTCCCGGGGGAAGCGGGGGTCCCACGAGCAGTACTTC.

Here the CDR3 DNA reads TGTGCCAGCAGTTTAGGGTACGGCACTGAAGCTTTCTTT. This translates into CASSLGYGTEAFF. The chain links TRBV12-3 or TRBV12-4 to TRBJ1-1; D remains unclear. The ends were cut back, 1 base at V and 4 bases at J, with 7 bases in the middle. The CDR3 covers 13 residues.

This CDR3 reads CASSLGGSEQFF. For the CDR3, the DNA is TGTGCCAGCAGCTTAGGAGGTAGTGAGCAGTTCTTC. This sequence joins TRBV7-9 and TRBJ2-1; no definite D call. Trimming took off 1 base at V and 9 bases at J, with 7 bases between the two ends. The CDR3 spans 12 residues. Per germline, CDR1 SEHNR and CDR2 FQNEAQ (reference sequence).

This chain uses TRBV14 with TRBJ1-1; D is perhaps TRBD1 (5 bases). Trimming cost V 5 bases and J 4 bases, with 11 bases left between them. Germline CDR1 reads SGHDN; CDR2 reads FVKESK. This CDR3 comprises 13 residues. Here the CDR3 reads CASSWAGGTEAFF. DNA for the CDR3: TGTGCCAGCAGCTGGGCGGGGGGCACTGAAGCTTTCTTT. Complete variable domain (other parts from reference TRBV14 and TRBJ1-1): EAGVTQFPSHSVIEKGQTVTLRCDPISGHDNLYWYRRVMGKEIKFLLHFVKESKQDESGMPNNRFLAERTGGTYSTLKVQPAELEDSGVYFCASSWAGGTEAFFGQGTRLTVV.

The sample holds one count of this clone. The V gene is TRBV5-4, the J gene TRBJ2-1, with a tentative D call TRBD1 (6 bases). The V end was cut by 1 base, the J end by 9 bases, with 14 bases between. The length of the CDR3 is 14 residues. CDR1 and CDR2 (germline): SGHNT, YYREEE (reference sequence). CDR3 in amino acids: CASSLKTGPAEQFF. The CDR3 bases are TGTGCCAGCAGCTTGAAGACAGGCCCGGCTGAGCAGTTCTTC.